This passage covers 25 T cell receptor beta chains from one sample sequenced in a study of T cell responses to AZD1222 COVID-19 vaccine. This table comes from immunoSEQ multiplex PCR, and its TCRdb copy is limited to in-frame clones, with some not included. The sample yields approximately 200,000 clones, roughly 90% seen once. The input for sequencing was peripheral blood, taken 28 days after the second AZD1222 dose. The source of these receptors is an adult who received the AZD1222 COVID-19 vaccine.

This chain's CDR3 is CASSQEPGALYGYTF. In DNA, the CDR3 is TGCGCCAGCAGCCAAGAGCCCGGAGCTCTCTATGGCTACACCTTC. The chain combines TRBV4-1 with TRBJ1-2; D unclear. The germline V gene has CDR1 MGHRA and CDR2 YSYEKL. The CDR3 spans 15 residues. The V end lost 0 bases, the J end lost 4 bases, and 12 bases lay between the germline ends.

The chain couples TRBV7-9 to TRBJ1-6, with 8 bases that match TRBD1. The CDR3 contains 14 residues. The V gene end was trimmed by 4 bases and the J gene end by 7 bases; junction bases not matched to a gene: 3. From germline, CDR1 is SEHNR and CDR2 FQNEAQ (reference sequence). CDR3 amino acids: CASSWTGKNSPLHF. The CDR3, as DNA: TGTGCCAGCAGCTGGACAGGGAAAAATTCACCCCTCCACTTT. The full variable domain, with the rest looked up from reference TRBV7-9 and TRBJ1-6, is DTGVSQNPRHKITKRGQNVTFRCDPISEHNRLYWYRQTLGQGPEFLTYFQNEAQLEKSRLLSDRFSAERPKGSFSTLEIQRTEQGDSAMYLCASSWTGKNSPLHFGNGTRLTVT.

The chain has TRBV7-9 and TRBJ1-3, with 7 positions matching TRBD1. Germline CDR1 SEHNR, CDR2 FQNEAQ (reference sequence). The CDR3 runs 16 residues. The V and J ends lost 5 bases and 4 bases, in that order; junction bases with no gene match: 11. This chain's CDR3 is CASSPRQGRSGNTIYF. In DNA form, the CDR3 reads TGTGCCAGCAGCCCTAGACAGGGAAGGTCCGGAAACACCATATATTTT.

The chain recombines TRBV7-2 with TRBJ1-4; 11 bases agree with TRBD1. Looked up from germline, CDR1 is SGHTA and CDR2 is FQGNSA. The junction had 10 bases not matched to a gene; V was cut back by 1 base and J by 6 bases. The length of the CDR3 is 18 residues. CDR3 sequence reads: CASSLDPGQGVSHEKLFF. The CDR3 bases are TGTGCCAGCAGCTTAGATCCGGGACAGGGGGTCTCCCATGAAAAACTGTTTTTT.

This clone appeared once. The chain is built from TRBV7-2 and TRBJ2-5; TRBD2 agrees at 12 bases. This CDR3 comprises 17 residues. V lost 5 bases and J lost 2; bases outside the gene matches: 9. The V gene's germline CDR1 is SGHTA and CDR2 FQGNSA. CDR3 coding DNA: TGTGCCAGCAGCCGTCCTACTAGCGGGAGGTTTCAAGAGACCCAGTACTTC. Translating it yields CASSRPTSGRFQETQYF.

The chain is built from TRBV24-1 and TRBJ1-3; D is uncertain. Deletions cut 6 bases from V and 2 bases from J, with 13 bases between. The CDR3 spans 15 residues. Germline V gene sequence: CDR1 KGHDR, CDR2 SFDVKD. The DNA for the CDR3 is TGTGCCACCAGTCCGGGGAACCTCCCTGGAAACACCATATATTTT. It specifies CATSPGNLPGNTIYF.

The chain has TRBV11-2 and TRBJ2-7, with D unclear. Germline CDR1 SGHAT, CDR2 FQNNGV. V lost 1 base and J lost 0, with 1 base in between. The CDR3 is 12 residues long. For the CDR3, the DNA is TGTGCCAGCAGCTTAGCCTCCTACGAGCAGTACTTC. This encodes CASSLASYEQYF. Full variable domain (rest looked up from reference TRBV11-2 and TRBJ2-7): EAGVAQSPRYKIIEKRQSVAFWCNPISGHATLYWYQQILGQGPKLLIQFQNNGVVDDSQLPKDRFSAERLKGVDSTLKIQPAKLEDSAVYLCASSLASYEQYFGPGTRLTVT.

The chain is built from TRBV2 and TRBJ1-6, with TRBD1 as a possible D gene (5 bases). The V and J ends lost 6 bases and 7 bases respectively, with 13 bases between them. The germline V gene has CDR1 SNHLY and CDR2 FYNNEI. The CDR3 sequence is 14 residues long. The CDR3 spells CASSRQGGNSPLHF. The CDR3 bases are TGTGCCAGCAGCCGCCAGGGCGGAAATTCACCCCTCCACTTT.

The chain employs TRBV18 and TRBJ1-1; no reliable D call. There are 11 residues in the CDR3. CDR1 KGHSH and CDR2 LQKENI come from the germline V gene. Trimming pared 4 bases from V and 2 bases from J, leaving 2 bases between. CDR3 region: CASSLNTEAFF. CDR3 DNA sequence: TGTGCCAGCTCACTTAACACTGAAGCTTTCTTT. Full variable domain (missing parts from reference TRBV18 and TRBJ1-1): NAGVMQNPRHLVRRRGQEARLRCSPMKGHSHVYWYRQLPEEGLKFMVYLQKENIIDESGMPKERFSAEFPKEGPSILRIQQVVRGDSAAYFCASSLNTEAFFGQGTRLTVV.

The rearrangement uses TRBV30 and TRBJ2-5; 10 positions match TRBD1. With V trimmed by 1 base and J by 5 bases, 7 bases remained unmatched. This CDR3 spans 15 amino acids. CDR1 is GTSNPN, CDR2 SVGIG, per germline (reference sequence). The CDR3 sequence: CAWSAWTGGRETQYF. In DNA, the CDR3 is TGTGCCTGGAGTGCCTGGACAGGGGGGAGGGAGACCCAGTACTTC.

V and J are TRBV7-9 and TRBJ2-7, with a weak D call TRBD2 (5 bases). The CDR3 consists of 14 residues. Germline loops: CDR1 SEHNR, CDR2 FQNEAQ (reference sequence). V lost 1 base, J lost 9 bases, and 16 bases lay in between. The CDR3: CASSLEGLRLLQYF. The DNA for the CDR3 is TGTGCCAGCAGCTTAGAAGGACTCCGCCTGCTGCAGTACTTC.

This clone came up once. The V and J genes are TRBV6-5 and TRBJ1-5; D is possibly TRBD1 (5 bases). V lost 8 bases and J 3 bases, leaving 8 bases between the germline ends. Looked up from germline, CDR1 is MNHEY and CDR2 is SVGAGI. CDR3 length: 12 residues. CDR3 coding DNA: TGTGCCAGCTGGGACGTCAATCAGCCCCAGCATTTT. Amino acid sequence: CASWDVNQPQHF.

The chain uses TRBV7-2 and TRBJ2-5; D remains ambiguous. V dropped 0 bases and J dropped 5 bases, with 13 bases sitting between them. Germline CDR1 is SGHTA and CDR2 is FQGNSA. CDR3 length: 15 amino acids. The CDR3 coding sequence is TGTGCCAGCAGCTTAGCGGGGTGGCCAGAGGAGACCCAGTACTTC. This codes for CASSLAGWPEETQYF.

This chain connects TRBV4-1 to TRBJ2-7, with TRBD1 matching 9 bases. The germline V gene encodes CDR1 MGHRA and CDR2 YSYEKL. The CDR3 contains 15 residues. Trimming cost V 0 bases and J 6 bases; bases outside gene matches: 6. CDR3 sequence: CASSQEGQGLGEQYF. CDR3 sequence (DNA): TGCGCCAGCAGCCAAGAGGGACAGGGTTTGGGCGAGCAGTACTTC.

V is TRBV21-1 and J is TRBJ1-4; the DNA was not used to check the table's D call, TRBD1. TRBV21-1 is an annotated pseudogene. The CDR3 loop spans 18 amino acids. CDR3 bases: TGTGCCAGCAGCAAACCCCCAGGGGAATTTGCAACTAATGAAAAACTGTTTTTT. Translation gives CASSKPPGEFATNEKLFF.

The CDR3 spells CASSKETKDNFGSYNSPLHF. The CDR3 DNA follows: TGTGCCAGCAGCAAAGAAACCAAGGACAATTTTGGGTCCTATAATTCACCCCTCCACTTT. This chain uses TRBV21-1 with TRBJ1-6; the table's D call, TRBD1, has no DNA check behind it. TRBV21-1 is termed a pseudogene. The CDR3 loop spans 20 amino acids.

The DNA for the CDR3 is TGTGCCATTTCGTCTAGGAGCTCCTACGAGCAGTACTTC. It encodes CAISSRSSYEQYF. The rearrangement links TRBV6-5 to TRBJ2-7; D is unclear. Germline CDR1 reads MNHEY; CDR2 reads SVGAGI. V lost 10 bases, J lost 0 bases, and 13 bases lay in between. The CDR3 extends over 13 amino acids.

The chain couples TRBV28 to TRBJ2-1; 8 bases align to TRBD2. Germline trimming cut 3 bases from V and 1 base from J; bases unmatched to any gene: 14. The germline V gene has CDR1 MDHEN and CDR2 SYDVKM. The CDR3 is 19 amino acids. In nucleotides, the CDR3 is TGTGCCAGCAGTTTGTCGATGATTGCTAGCGGGCTTTCCTACAATGAGCAGTTCTTC. Its translation is CASSLSMIASGLSYNEQFF.

The gene calls are TRBV28 and TRBJ2-3; D call uncertain. With 7 bases removed from V and 1 base from J, the gap between germline ends came to 3 bases. Germline CDR1 MDHEN, CDR2 SYDVKM. The CDR3 contains 11 residues. The CDR3, as DNA: TGTGCCAGCACGGGCACAGATACGCAGTATTTT. It specifies CASTGTDTQYF.

The chain couples TRBV5-6 to TRBJ1-2; no reliable D call. Per germline, CDR1 SGHDT and CDR2 YYEEEE. V dropped 0 bases and J dropped 7 bases, with 10 bases sitting between them. The CDR3 extends over 13 amino acids. The CDR3 nucleotides read TGTGCCAGCAGCTTGGGCCCGCTGGGTGGCTACACCTTC. Amino acids: CASSLGPLGGYTF. Filled out from reference TRBV5-6 and TRBJ1-2, the complete variable domain reads DAGVTQSPTHLIKTRGQQVTLRCSPKSGHDTVSWYQQALGQGPQFIFQYYEEEERQRGNFPDRFSGHQFPNYSSELNVNALLLGDSALYLCASSLGPLGGYTFGSGTRLTVV.

This chain connects TRBV11-2 to TRBJ1-1; D is perhaps TRBD1 (6 bases). Germline V gives CDR1 SGHAT, CDR2 FQNNGV. Trimming pared 5 bases from V and 1 base from J, leaving 14 bases between. This CDR3 has 15 residues. The DNA of the CDR3 is TGTGCCAGCAGCCCTCTACGGGGGCAGAACACTGAAGCTTTCTTT. Its protein product is CASSPLRGQNTEAFF.

This chain uses TRBV4-1 with TRBJ2-1; D may be TRBD2 (6 bases). Trimming pared 3 bases from V and 6 bases from J, leaving 21 bases between. The CDR3 contains 17 residues. CDR1 is MGHRA and CDR2 is YSYEKL in the germline V gene. For the CDR3, the DNA is TGCGCCAGCAGCCATGAGACCGGGACTTTGACCCTCAATGAGCAGTTCTTC. Encoded protein: CASSHETGTLTLNEQFF.

The chain is built from TRBV7-9 and TRBJ2-1; D is possibly TRBD1 (5 bases). The germline gives CDR1 SEHNR, CDR2 FQNEAQ (reference sequence). This CDR3 is built from 17 residues. V was pared by 1 base and J by 2 bases, with 15 bases between. The CDR3 DNA sequence: TGTGCCAGCAGCTTAGGGGGCGGTTTTGGAACCTACAATGAGCAGTTCTTC. Translation: CASSLGGGFGTYNEQFF.

The V call is TRBV19, the J call TRBJ1-5; D is ambiguous. The CDR3 length is 14 residues. CDR1 and CDR2 from the germline V gene are LNHDA and SQIVND (reference sequence). V lost 7 bases and J lost 7, with 17 bases in between. DNA for the CDR3: TGTGCCAGTACCGATTTGGGTTCTGTACAGCCCCAGCATTTT. This codes for CASTDLGSVQPQHF.

This clone came up once. V usage is TRBV15 and J usage is TRBJ2-3; 7 positions agree with TRBD2. The ends lost 8 bases at V and 0 bases at J; junction bases unmatched: 2. The germline V gene encodes CDR1 LNHNV and CDR2 YYDKDF (reference sequence). CDR3 length: 13 residues. CDR3 sequence reads: CATFSGSTDTQYF. The CDR3 DNA reads as TGTGCCACCTTTAGCGGGAGCACAGATACGCAGTATTTT.